This T cell receptor beta chain was sequenced for a study of cytomegalovirus exposure and HLA in healthy donors. The study ran its PCR with 60 Vbeta and 13 Jbeta primers. Assay: immunoSEQ multiplex PCR; the TCRdb copy retains only in-frame clones and omits some. The data show tens of thousands of clones, and the top ten clones hold 9% to 15%. This CDR3 has 16 residues. V was clipped by 0 bases and J by 2 bases, with 15 bases between them. CDR1 is SGHRS, CDR2 YFSETQ, per germline. This receptor was obtained from a woman aged 55 to 70 in good health and CMV-seropositive. The V gene is TRBV5-1, the J gene TRBJ2-7, with D possibly matching TRBD1 (5 bases). Sample: PBMCs. The CDR3 reads CASSLEGLPGPYEQYF. CDR3 bases: TGCGCCAGCAGCTTGGAAGGCCTGCCAGGGCCCTACGAGCAGTACTTC.